The next 24 T cell receptor beta chains were all read from a single sample in a study of blood T cell repertoires in COVID-19 (dated by TCRdb to 2020 to 2021). Receptor amplification or capture employed the immunoSEQ multiplex PCR assay. The immuneACCESS repertoire file appears here via TCRdb, limited to in-frame rearrangements. These files lack a portion of the clones; in checked studies, under half of the deficit traces to unresolved V genes, and the cause of the others is not known. Within this sample are roughly 140,000 clones, with 80% to 90% of them counted one time only. The ten largest clonotypes hold roughly 15% of the sample. Specimen: peripheral blood. The receptors come from a woman aged 35 to 49 with acute or convalescent COVID-19.

V and J are TRBV12-5 and TRBJ2-1; 9 positions match TRBD2. The V and J ends lost 1 base and 4 bases, in that order; junction bases with no gene match: 8. Germline V gene lookup returns CDR1 LGHNT and CDR2 FRNRAP. The CDR3 is 17 residues long. CDR3: CASGLASASGAYNEQFF. CDR3 DNA sequence: TGTGCTAGTGGTTTGGCCAGCGCTAGCGGGGCTTACAATGAGCAGTTCTTC.

The chain couples TRBV29-1 to TRBJ1-2, with a weak D call TRBD1 (5 bases). The V end lost 6 bases, the J end lost 3 bases, and 11 bases lay between the germline ends. This CDR3 contains 12 residues. Germline assignment: CDR1 SQVTM and CDR2 ANQGSEA. The CDR3 protein is CSVRTTDYGYTF. The CDR3, as DNA: TGCAGCGTCCGGACGACAGACTATGGCTACACCTTC.

For the CDR3, the DNA is TGTGCCAGCAGCTTAAACCGGGAGGCGTACGAGCAGTACTTC. Translating it yields CASSLNREAYEQYF. The chain links TRBV13 to TRBJ2-7, with TRBD2 identical over 7 bases. Germline V gene sequence: CDR1 PRHDT, CDR2 FYEKMQ (reference sequence). The CDR3 is 14 amino acids. The junction had 5 bases not matched to a gene; V was cut back by 2 bases and J by 4 bases.

The sample holds one count of this clone. The rearrangement uses TRBV5-1 and TRBJ2-7; 8 positions match TRBD2. The CDR3 covers 14 residues. Germline CDR1 reads SGHRS; CDR2 reads YFSETQ. The V gene end was trimmed by 2 bases and the J gene end by 6 bases; junction bases not matched to a gene: 7. The CDR3 DNA reads as TGCGCCAGCAGCTTCACAGCGGGAGTTTCCGAGCAGTACTTC. Translating it yields CASSFTAGVSEQYF.

This clone was seen a single time. A read error may account for a junction end that differs from germline. CDR3 region: CASSKAGGPSSTDTQYF. CDR3 sequence (DNA): TGTGCCAGCAGTAAAGCGGGAGGGCCCTCGAGCACAGATACGCAGTATTTT. This chain joins TRBV2 and TRBJ2-3; 10 bases match TRBD2. CDR3 size: 17 residues. In germline, CDR1 is SNHLY, CDR2 FYNNEI.

The chain couples TRBV5-1 to TRBJ2-7, with 7 nucleotides matching TRBD1. Trimming cost V 0 bases and J 6 bases; bases outside gene matches: 9. CDR3 length: 15 residues. CDR1 and CDR2 from the germline V gene are SGHRS and YFSETQ. Here the CDR3 DNA reads TGCGCCAGCAGCTTGGCCCACAGGGGTGACTCCGAGCAGTACTTC. This codes for CASSLAHRGDSEQYF.

The J gene is TRBJ2-3, the V gene TRBV5-4; 10 bases match TRBD2. J lost 1 base, V lost 4 bases, and 3 bases had no gene match. Germline V lookup: CDR1 SGHNT, CDR2 YYREEE (reference sequence). The length of the CDR3 is 15 residues. The CDR3 sequence: CASSVSGGGTDTQYF. The CDR3 DNA reads as TGTGCCAGCAGCGTAAGCGGGGGGGGCACAGATACGCAGTATTTT. The whole variable domain, filled in from reference TRBV5-4 and TRBJ2-3, reads ETGVTQSPTHLIKTRGQQVTLRCSSQSGHNTVSWYQQALGQGPQFIFQYYREEENGRGNFPPRFSGLQFPNYSSELNVNALELDDSALYLCASSVSGGGTDTQYFGPGTRLTVL.

The chain employs TRBV30 and TRBJ1-1; possibly TRBD1 for D (6 bases). V was clipped by 3 bases and J by 4 bases, with 12 bases between them. The CDR3 contains 13 residues. Germline values: CDR1 GTSNPN, CDR2 SVGIG (reference sequence). In nucleotides, the CDR3 is TGTGCCTGGAGAGAGACAGGACCCACTGAAGCTTTCTTT. Its protein product is CAWRETGPTEAFF.

The rearrangement joins TRBV30 to TRBJ1-2; D possibly corresponds to TRBD1 (5 bases). The CDR3 totals 11 residues. Germline V gene data show CDR1 as GTSNPN and CDR2 as SVGIG (reference sequence). The V gene lost 6 bases and the J gene lost 6 bases, with 11 bases spanning the gap. The chain's CDR3 is CACYPGNGYTF. In nucleotides, the CDR3 is TGTGCCTGCTACCCAGGGAATGGCTACACCTTC.

The chain couples TRBV5-1 to TRBJ2-1, with 10 bases fitting TRBD2. Germline V CDR1 and CDR2: SGHRS, YFSETQ. J lost 5 bases, V lost 4 bases, and 12 bases had no gene match. The CDR3 runs 17 residues. CDR3 sequence reads: CASSRLLAGYGDNEQFF. The CDR3 DNA is TGCGCCAGCAGCCGGCTACTAGCGGGATATGGAGACAATGAGCAGTTCTTC.

The rearrangement uses TRBV18 and TRBJ2-3; 9 nucleotides align to TRBD2. The germline CDR1 and CDR2 sequences are KGHSH and LQKENI. V was clipped by 4 bases and J by 5 bases; unmatched bases: 7. There are 15 residues in the CDR3. In DNA form, the CDR3 reads TGTGCCAGCTCACGAAGACTAGCGGTGGAAGATACGCAGTATTTT. Translated, it gives CASSRRLAVEDTQYF.

This clone appeared once. V gene TRBV6-5 combines with J gene TRBJ2-1; 10 nucleotides align to TRBD2. Germline lookup yields CDR1 MNHEY and CDR2 SVGAGI. The junction had 7 bases not matched to a gene; V was cut back by 11 bases and J by 3 bases. CDR3 size: 14 residues. The DNA for the CDR3 is TGTGCCGGAGTTACTAGCGGGGACTACAATGAGCAGTTCTTC. Protein product: CAGVTSGDYNEQFF.

V and J are TRBV28 and TRBJ1-5, with D maybe TRBD1 (5 bases). CDR1 is MDHEN, CDR2 SYDVKM, per germline. Trimming stripped 3 bases from V and 5 bases from J, with 14 bases between. The CDR3 extends over 15 amino acids. The CDR3 DNA reads TGTGCCAGCAGTTTTCAGGGCACAATGTATCAGCCCCAGCATTTT. It yields the protein CASSFQGTMYQPQHF.

This sequence joins TRBV5-1 and TRBJ2-7; TRBD2 matches 7 bases. CDR3 size: 14 residues. CDR1 and CDR2 (germline): SGHRS, YFSETQ. V lost 5 bases and J lost 2; bases outside the gene matches: 7. The CDR3: CASSTGGRAYEQYF. For the CDR3, the DNA is TGCGCCAGCAGTACCGGGGGGAGGGCCTACGAGCAGTACTTC. The full variable domain, in which reference TRBV5-1 and TRBJ2-7 provide the parts outside the CDR3, is KAGVTQTPRYLIKTRGQQVTLSCSPISGHRSVSWYQQTPGQGLQFLFEYFSETQRNKGNFPGRFSGRQFSNSRSEMNVSTLELGDSALYLCASSTGGRAYEQYFGPGTRLTVT.

The gene calls are TRBV5-1 and TRBJ2-2, with D perhaps TRBD1 (6 bases). This CDR3 spans 14 amino acids. Trimming left V 8 bases short and J 6 bases short, with 17 bases between. CDR1 is SGHRS and CDR2 is YFSETQ in the germline V gene. CDR3 bases: TGCGCCAGTTCCCGGGACACCGACCCCGGGGAGCTGTTTTTT. Protein sequence: CASSRDTDPGELFF.

This chain links TRBV3-1 (or the pseudogene TRBV3-2) with TRBJ1-1; D remains unclear. V lost 0 bases and J 2 bases, leaving 7 bases between the germline ends. The CDR3 loop spans 14 amino acids. Germline V CDR1 and CDR2: LGHDT, YNNKEL (reference sequence). As DNA, the CDR3 is TGTGCCAGCAGCCAAGATTTGGCAAACACTGAAGCTTTCTTT. Translated: CASSQDLANTEAFF.

CDR3 loop: CASSLGGQQSGNTIYF. The DNA of the CDR3 is TGTGCCAGCAGCTTAGGGGGACAGCAGTCAGGAAACACCATATATTTT. This chain connects TRBV7-9 to TRBJ1-3; 7 bases are shared with TRBD1. Germline values: CDR1 SEHNR, CDR2 FQNEAQ (reference sequence). The trim removed 1 base at V and 4 bases at J, leaving 7 bases unmatched. The CDR3 is 16 residues long.

This clone was detected only a few times. The rearrangement uses TRBV6-5 and TRBJ1-2, with TRBD1 matching over 9 bases. Per the germline V gene, CDR1 is MNHEY and CDR2 is SVGAGI. The trim removed 8 bases at V and 4 bases at J, leaving 5 bases unmatched. There are 13 residues in the CDR3. Written as DNA, the CDR3 is TGTGCCAGCCGGGACAGGGACCTCTATGGCTACACCTTC. As protein: CASRDRDLYGYTF.

The chain combines TRBV6-1 with TRBJ1-5; the D gene is possibly TRBD1 (5 bases). V was cut by 1 base and J by 1 base, with 11 bases left in between. The germline V gene encodes CDR1 MNHNS and CDR2 SASEGT. CDR3 size: 16 residues. The CDR3 here is CASSEGGVGSNQPQHF. In DNA form, the CDR3 reads TGTGCCAGCAGTGAAGGGGGGGTCGGAAGCAATCAGCCCCAGCATTTT.

The chain has TRBV28 and TRBJ2-1; possibly TRBD1 for D (6 bases). The length of the CDR3 is 15 residues. Between the trimmed V and J ends, which lost 4 bases and 5 bases, there was a span of 15 bases. Per germline, CDR1 MDHEN and CDR2 SYDVKM. The DNA for the CDR3 is TGTGCCAGCAGTTCCTTACAGGGACCAGACAATGAGCAGTTCTTC. This codes for CASSSLQGPDNEQFF.

The rearrangement uses TRBV6-4 and TRBJ2-1; the match to TRBD2 covers 14 bases. Germline CDR1 MRHNA, CDR2 SNTAGT. CDR3 length equals 15 residues. The ends lost 4 bases at V and 6 bases at J; junction bases unmatched: 2. Written as DNA, the CDR3 is TGTGCCAGCAGTGTCGGGACTAGCGGGAGCAATGAGCAGTTCTTC. Translating gives CASSVGTSGSNEQFF.

This clone showed up just once. The rearrangement uses TRBV10-3 and TRBJ2-7, with no clear D. The V and J ends lost 6 bases and 0 bases respectively, with 6 bases between them. This CDR3 spans 12 amino acids. CDR1 and CDR2 (germline): ENHRY, SYGVKD. The CDR3 DNA is TGTGCCATCAGCCCTAGCTCCTACGAGCAGTACTTC. It translates to CAISPSSYEQYF.

The rearrangement joins TRBV14 to TRBJ1-1, with D perhaps matching TRBD1 (6 bases). Trimming took 5 bases from V and 5 from J, leaving 12 bases between them. The CDR3 extends over 13 amino acids. Germline lookup yields CDR1 SGHDN and CDR2 FVKESK. The CDR3: CASSRGGWTEAFF. The DNA of the CDR3 is TGTGCCAGCAGCAGAGGGGGTTGGACTGAAGCTTTCTTT.

The sample holds a few counts of this clone. The gene calls are TRBV6-2 or TRBV6-3 and TRBJ2-5; D ambiguous. V gave up 4 bases and J gave up 5 bases, with 5 bases separating them. The CDR3 has 11 amino acids. From germline, CDR1 is MNHEY and CDR2 SVGEGT. The CDR3 sequence is CASSFSETQYF. The CDR3 DNA follows: TGTGCCAGCAGTTTTTCGGAGACCCAGTACTTC.